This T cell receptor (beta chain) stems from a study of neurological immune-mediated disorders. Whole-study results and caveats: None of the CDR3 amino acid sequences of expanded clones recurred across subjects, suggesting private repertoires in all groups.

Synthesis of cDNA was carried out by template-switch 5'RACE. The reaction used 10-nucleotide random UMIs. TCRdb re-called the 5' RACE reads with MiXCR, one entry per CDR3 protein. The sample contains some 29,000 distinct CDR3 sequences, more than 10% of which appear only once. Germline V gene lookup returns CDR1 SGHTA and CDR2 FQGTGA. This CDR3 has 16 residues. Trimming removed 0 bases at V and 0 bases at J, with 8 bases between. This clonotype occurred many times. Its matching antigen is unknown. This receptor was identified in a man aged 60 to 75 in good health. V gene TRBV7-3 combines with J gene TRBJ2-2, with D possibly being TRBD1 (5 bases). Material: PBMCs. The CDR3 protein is CASSLTAGPNTGELFF. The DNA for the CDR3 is TGTGCCAGCAGCTTAACCGCAGGGCCGAACACCGGGGAGCTGTTTTTT.